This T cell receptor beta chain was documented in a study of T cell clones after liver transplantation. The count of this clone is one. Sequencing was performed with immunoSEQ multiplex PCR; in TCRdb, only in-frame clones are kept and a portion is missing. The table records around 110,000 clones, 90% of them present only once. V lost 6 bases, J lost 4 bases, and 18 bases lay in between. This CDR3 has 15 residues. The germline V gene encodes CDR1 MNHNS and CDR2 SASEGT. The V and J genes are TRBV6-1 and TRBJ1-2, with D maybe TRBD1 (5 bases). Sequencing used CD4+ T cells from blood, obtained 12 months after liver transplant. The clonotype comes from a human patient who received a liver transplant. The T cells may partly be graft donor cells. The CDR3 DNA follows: TGTGCCAGCAGATTCACACAGGTAAACGTCTATGGCTACACCTTC. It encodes CASRFTQVNVYGYTF.